A single sample is the source of the 14 T cell receptor beta chains below, sequenced in a study of cytotoxic CD8 clonotypes in ibrutinib-treated CLL. Here immunoSEQ multiplex PCR was the method, and the copy in TCRdb shows in-frame clones only, minus some. Of 25,000 to 30,000 clones listed, 55% to 75% were seen once; the top ten hold roughly 50%. The sequencing here drew on PBMCs, taken after 24 months of ibrutinib treatment. The receptors stem from a human donor with chronic lymphocytic leukemia.

The CDR3 bases are TGTGCCAGCATACAGGGTGCCAGGGGAAACACCATATATTTT. This codes for CASIQGARGNTIYF. V and J are TRBV28 and TRBJ1-3, with D tentatively TRBD1 (6 bases). Trimming took 7 bases from V and 4 from J, leaving 14 bases between them. Germline CDR1 and CDR2: MDHEN and SYDVKM. CDR3 size: 14 residues.

The chain joins TRBV25-1 to TRBJ2-3; 7 bases are a match to TRBD2. J lost 5 bases, V lost 5 bases, and 10 bases had no gene match. The germline gives CDR1 MGHDK, CDR2 SYGVNS. The CDR3 length is 15 residues. In DNA, the CDR3 is TGTGCCAGCAGTACCTATTCGGGGGGAAGAGATACGCAGTATTTT. This translates into CASSTYSGGRDTQYF.

The rearrangement joins TRBV7-6 to TRBJ2-7; 7 bases line up with TRBD1. The CDR3 has 15 residues. V trimming: 6 bases; J trimming: 4 bases; junction bases outside the gene matches: 12. Germline-derived CDR1 and CDR2 are SGHVS and FNYEAQ. The CDR3 DNA is TGTGCCAGCAGTTTACAAGGGGGCTCGGGTTACGAGCAGTACTTC. It is translated as CASSLQGGSGYEQYF.

This sequence joins TRBV2 and TRBJ2-7; weak D call: TRBD1 (5 bases). V dropped 3 bases and J dropped 1 base, with 10 bases sitting between them. Germline V gene data show CDR1 as SNHLY and CDR2 as FYNNEI. This CDR3 region has 14 residues. The CDR3 here is CASSDDSDSYEQYF. The DNA of the CDR3 is TGTGCCAGCAGTGACGACAGCGATTCCTACGAGCAGTACTTC.

The CDR3 reads CASSATGTDNSPLHF. The CDR3 coding sequence is TGTGCCAGCAGTGCCACCGGGACAGATAATTCACCCCTCCACTTT. The gene calls are TRBV6-5 and TRBJ1-6; TRBD1 matches 7 bases. The CDR3 has 15 amino acids. Germline lookup yields CDR1 MNHEY and CDR2 SVGAGI. J lost 5 bases, V lost 5 bases, and 6 bases had no gene match.

The chain is built from TRBV5-6 and TRBJ2-7, with D possibly TRBD2 on 6 matching bases. The germline V gene has CDR1 SGHDT and CDR2 YYEEEE. The CDR3 totals 13 residues. V was clipped by 0 bases and J by 6 bases, with 10 bases between them. Here the CDR3 DNA reads TGTGCCAGCAGCTTGGTGGGAGGTTCCGAGCAGTACTTC. Translation: CASSLVGGSEQYF.

The chain recombines TRBV28 with TRBJ1-3; 9 bases are shared with TRBD1. The CDR3 covers 16 residues. In germline, CDR1 is MDHEN, CDR2 SYDVKM. J was trimmed by 9 bases and V by 9 bases; bases with no gene match: 18. CDR3 amino acids: CARPRGRTGGWFTIYF. CDR3 sequence (DNA): TGTGCCAGACCGCGAGGGCGAACAGGGGGCTGGTTCACCATATATTTT. The entire variable domain, with the rest obtained from reference TRBV28 and TRBJ1-3, is as follows: DVKVTQSSRYLVKRTGEKVFLECVQDMDHENMFWYRQDPGLGLRLIYFSYDVKMKEKGDIPEGYSVSREKKERFSLILESASTNQTSMYLCARPRGRTGGWFTIYFGEGSWLTVV.

This clone is a singleton in its sample. The chain employs TRBV5-1 and TRBJ2-7, with a possible D match to TRBD1 (6 bases). Trimming removed 6 bases at V and 1 base at J, with 14 bases between. Germline V gene data show CDR1 as SGHRS and CDR2 as YFSETQ. This CDR3 is 14 amino acids long. The CDR3 nucleotides read TGCGCCAGCAACCGGGACAACCTATCCTACGAGCAGTACTTC. This translates into CASNRDNLSYEQYF. The full variable domain, in which reference TRBV5-1 and TRBJ2-7 provide the parts outside the CDR3, is KAGVTQTPRYLIKTRGQQVTLSCSPISGHRSVSWYQQTPGQGLQFLFEYFSETQRNKGNFPGRFSGRQFSNSRSEMNVSTLELGDSALYLCASNRDNLSYEQYFGPGTRLTVT.

This clone was observed a single time. The rearrangement joins TRBV28 to TRBJ2-2; perhaps TRBD1 as D (5 bases). CDR1 is MDHEN and CDR2 is SYDVKM in the germline V gene. V was cut by 2 bases and J by 6 bases, with 16 bases left in between. CDR3 length equals 16 residues. The CDR3 nucleotides are TGTGCCAGCAGTTTAGTAGGGCAGGGCGCCGCCGGGGAGCTGTTTTTT. Protein sequence: CASSLVGQGAAGELFF.

The sample holds a few counts of this clone. V gene TRBV5-1 combines with J gene TRBJ2-1; TRBD1 is a possible D gene (6 bases). Trimming left V 6 bases short and J 8 bases short, with 9 bases between. Germline loops: CDR1 SGHRS, CDR2 YFSETQ. This CDR3 has 11 residues. CDR3 region: CASKGEDEQFF. DNA of the CDR3: TGCGCCAGCAAGGGGGAAGATGAGCAGTTCTTC. Together with reference TRBV5-1 and TRBJ2-1, the CDR3 gives the full variable domain: KAGVTQTPRYLIKTRGQQVTLSCSPISGHRSVSWYQQTPGQGLQFLFEYFSETQRNKGNFPGRFSGRQFSNSRSEMNVSTLELGDSALYLCASKGEDEQFFGPGTRLTVL.

V and J are TRBV7-9 and TRBJ2-7, with 7 positions matching TRBD1. The V gene's germline CDR1 is SEHNR and CDR2 FQNEAQ (reference sequence). The CDR3 contains 16 residues. With V trimmed by 1 base and J by 5 bases, 11 bases remained unmatched. CDR3 loop: CASSLVGGNVMNEQYF. DNA of the CDR3: TGTGCCAGCAGCTTAGTAGGGGGCAACGTAATGAACGAGCAGTACTTC.

The chain has TRBV21-1 and TRBJ2-1; the D call in the table, TRBD1, was not verified against the DNA. TRBV21-1 is given as a pseudogene. The length of the CDR3 is 15 residues. CDR3 region: CASSKQGEGLDEQFF. The CDR3 DNA is TGTGCCAGCAGCAAACAGGGGGAAGGGTTGGATGAGCAGTTCTTC.

This sequence joins TRBV4-1 and TRBJ2-7; TRBD1 is a possible D gene (5 bases). Germline CDR1 is MGHRA and CDR2 is YSYEKL. The CDR3 spans 16 residues. With 1 base removed from V and 4 bases from J, the gap between germline ends came to 17 bases. CDR3: CASSQGRLGRGYEQYF. CDR3 bases: TGCGCCAGCAGCCAAGGCCGTCTAGGAAGGGGTTACGAGCAGTACTTC.

The chain's CDR3 is CASRLEAHYEQYF. In DNA form, the CDR3 reads TGTGCCAGCAGGCTGGAGGCACACTACGAGCAGTACTTC. The chain links TRBV6-1 to TRBJ2-7, with a tentative D call TRBD2 (5 bases). In germline, CDR1 is MNHNS, CDR2 SASEGT. V lost 6 bases, J lost 3 bases, and 12 bases lay in between. The length of the CDR3 is 13 residues.